The 8 T cell receptor beta chains listed next were all sequenced from one sample in a study of shared clonotypes between healthy human individuals (dated by TCRdb to the early 2020s). Receptor libraries were prepared by the immunoSEQ multiplex PCR assay. TCRdb took this table from immuneACCESS and kept in-frame rearrangements with V and J called. Such tables lack part of the clones; where checked against another copy, unresolved V genes explain under half of the gap, and the rest is unexplained. The sample table holds 800,000 to 1,200,000 clones, of which around 78% were seen once. The top ten clones comprise 0.5% to 0.6% of the sample. Sequenced input: memory CD4+ T cells from PBMCs. Taken with the paper, the label for cell subset or site translates to: CD45RA-negative fraction. These receptors came from a man younger than 35 in good health. Some clones in this sample may be carry-over from other donors' samples.

The rearrangement joins TRBV6-5 to TRBJ2-4; 8 nucleotides agree with TRBD1. Per the germline V gene, CDR1 is MNHEY and CDR2 is SVGAGI. The CDR3 covers 16 residues. Germline trimming cut 2 bases from V and 3 bases from J; bases unmatched to any gene: 6. CDR3 loop: CASSYPQTGVKNIQYF. The CDR3, as DNA: TGTGCCAGCAGTTACCCCCAGACAGGGGTCAAAAACATTCAGTACTTC.

The chain links TRBV4-2 to TRBJ2-7, with 9 bases identical to TRBD1. Germline CDR1 reads LGHNA; CDR2 reads YNFKEQ. The CDR3 is made up of 15 amino acids. The junction had 7 bases not matched to a gene; V was cut back by 1 base and J by 6 bases. CDR3 loop: CASSQVGDRVAEQYF. CDR3 bases: TGTGCCAGCAGCCAAGTTGGGGACAGGGTTGCCGAGCAGTACTTC.

The V call is TRBV4-1, the J call TRBJ1-5, with TRBD1 matching over 11 bases. Germline V gene data show CDR1 as MGHRA and CDR2 as YSYEKL. The CDR3 covers 15 residues. After removal of 3 bases from V and 6 bases from J, the junction contained 4 bases not matched to a gene. CDR3 region: CASSQLGQGVQPQHF. As DNA, the CDR3 is TGCGCCAGCAGCCAGTTGGGACAGGGGGTTCAGCCCCAGCATTTT.

The rearrangement links TRBV10-3 to TRBJ2-7; 8 bases fit TRBD1. CDR1 ENHRY and CDR2 SYGVKD come from the germline V gene. J lost 5 bases, V lost 4 bases, and 4 bases had no gene match. The CDR3 is made up of 13 amino acids. The CDR3 sequence: CAISVQGADEQYF. DNA of the CDR3: TGTGCCATCAGTGTTCAGGGGGCAGACGAGCAGTACTTC.

The rearrangement links TRBV28 to TRBJ2-7; 7 bases align to TRBD1. The CDR3 is 15 amino acids. V trimming: 6 bases; J trimming: 6 bases; junction bases outside the gene matches: 14. CDR1 MDHEN and CDR2 SYDVKM come from the germline V gene. CDR3 in DNA: TGTGCCAGCAGCTTGGGTCGACAGGGTCGGGGCGAGCAGTACTTC. Protein sequence: CASSLGRQGRGEQYF.

The chain has TRBV5-4 and TRBJ2-2; 7 positions match TRBD2. CDR1 is SGHNT and CDR2 is YYREEE in the germline V gene (reference sequence). The CDR3 loop spans 16 amino acids. The J segment lost 1 base and the V segment lost 3 bases, leaving 6 bases of the junction unmatched. CDR3 sequence: CASSSGTTKNTGELFF. In DNA form, the CDR3 reads TGTGCCAGCAGCTCCGGGACTACAAAGAACACCGGGGAGCTGTTTTTT. Looking up the rest from reference TRBV5-4 and TRBJ2-2 gives the full variable domain: ETGVTQSPTHLIKTRGQQVTLRCSSQSGHNTVSWYQQALGQGPQFIFQYYREEENGRGNFPPRFSGLQFPNYSSELNVNALELDDSALYLCASSSGTTKNTGELFFGEGSRLTVL.

This rearrangement joins TRBV5-4 to TRBJ2-7; possible D gene TRBD1, 5 bases. V was clipped by 4 bases and J by 6 bases, with 17 bases between them. This CDR3 spans 14 amino acids. Germline CDR1 reads SGHNT; CDR2 reads YYREEE (reference sequence). In nucleotides, the CDR3 is TGTGCCAGCAGCCAAGCCTCGGACACCGGCGAGCAGTACTTC. Protein sequence: CASSQASDTGEQYF.

In DNA form, the CDR3 reads TGCGCCAGCAGCACCGGACAGGGCCACACTGAAGCTTTCTTT. Translating gives CASSTGQGHTEAFF. The V gene is TRBV5-1, the J gene TRBJ1-1, with 8 bases lining up with TRBD1. This CDR3 has 14 amino acids. Losses at the gene ends were 4 bases for V and 3 bases for J; bases not matched to a gene: 5. Germline V gives CDR1 SGHRS, CDR2 YFSETQ.